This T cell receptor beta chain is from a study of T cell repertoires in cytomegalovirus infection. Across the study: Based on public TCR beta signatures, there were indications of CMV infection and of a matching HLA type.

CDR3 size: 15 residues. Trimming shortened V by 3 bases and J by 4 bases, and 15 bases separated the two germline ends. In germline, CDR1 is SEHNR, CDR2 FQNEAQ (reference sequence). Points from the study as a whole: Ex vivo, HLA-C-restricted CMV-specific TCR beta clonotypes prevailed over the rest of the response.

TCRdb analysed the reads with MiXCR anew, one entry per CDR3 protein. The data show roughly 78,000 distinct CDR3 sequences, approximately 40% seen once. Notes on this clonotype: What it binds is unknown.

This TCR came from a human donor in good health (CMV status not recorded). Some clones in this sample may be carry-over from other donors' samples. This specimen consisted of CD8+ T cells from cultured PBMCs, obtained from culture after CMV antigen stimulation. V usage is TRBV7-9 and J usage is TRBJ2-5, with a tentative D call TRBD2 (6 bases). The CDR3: CASSFPGTPPETQYF. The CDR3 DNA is TGTGCCAGCAGCTTCCCCGGGACTCCTCCAGAGACCCAGTACTTC.